Listed here are 3 T cell receptor beta chains from one sample, sequenced in a study of blood T cell repertoires in COVID-19 (TCRdb year 2020). Receptors were amplified or captured by the immunoSEQ multiplex PCR assay. The clones in this table, taken by TCRdb from immuneACCESS, are in-frame only. Not every clone is retained; where verified, under half of the shortfall comes from an unresolved V gene, and the cause of the rest is unknown. Here the sample has more than 300,000 clones; 90% to 95% occur a single time. The top ten constitute roughly 3.9% of the sample. Sequencing was done on a sample of PBMCs or T cells enriched from blood (not recorded which). The receptors were gathered from a woman aged 30 to 39 who had been exposed to COVID-19.

The rearrangement uses TRBV30 and TRBJ1-1; tentative D call: TRBD1 (5 bases). The CDR3 spans 15 residues. Germline CDR1 is GTSNPN and CDR2 is SVGIG (reference sequence). V gave up 1 base and J gave up 2 bases, with 14 bases separating them. As DNA, the CDR3 is TGTGCCTGGAGTGCTTCGGCCAGGGTAAACACTGAAGCTTTCTTT. It yields the protein CAWSASARVNTEAFF.

This chain uses TRBV18 with TRBJ1-2, with TRBD1 as a possible D gene (5 bases). The length of the CDR3 is 15 residues. CDR1 is KGHSH and CDR2 is LQKENI in the germline V gene. The V end was cut by 0 bases, the J end by 0 bases, with 8 bases between. CDR3: CASSPPPGSNYGYTF. CDR3 sequence (DNA): TGTGCCAGCTCACCACCGCCAGGGTCTAACTATGGCTACACCTTC.

This chain joins TRBV25-1 and TRBJ1-4; 7 bases match TRBD1. CDR3 length: 16 residues. Per germline, CDR1 MGHDK and CDR2 SYGVNS. The ends lost 2 bases at V and 3 bases at J; junction bases unmatched: 6. CDR3: CASSERIGGSNEKLFF. CDR3 in DNA: TGTGCCAGCAGTGAACGAATAGGGGGCTCTAATGAAAAACTGTTTTTT.